This T cell receptor (beta chain) is from a study of blood T cell repertoires in COVID-19. Study summary: The origin of the acute and convalescent COVID-19 samples was the United States, Italy and Spain. PBMCs, B-cell-depleted T cells, or T cells were the source of the cDNA or gDNA that made up the material.

From germline, CDR1 is SGHTA and CDR2 FQGNSA. The CDR3 is 15 amino acids. V was pared by 8 bases and J by 6 bases, with 13 bases of the junction left unmatched. In the original analysis: Reference gene primer amplification gave nucleated cell count estimates. Some clones are missing from TCRdb's copy, which holds only in-frame ones; the method was immunoSEQ multiplex PCR. The D gene and trimming were derived from the DNA, and the V and J assignments and clone size from that table. The sample includes about 180,000 clones, roughly 80% of them seen just once. This chain connects TRBV7-2 to TRBJ1-2; TRBD1 matches 9 bases. Sequenced sample: peripheral blood. The source is an older woman with acute or convalescent COVID-19. CDR3 loop: CASSPSPGQGNGYTF. The CDR3 DNA follows: TGTGCCAGCTCTCCTTCTCCTGGACAGGGGAATGGCTACACCTTC.